This T cell receptor beta chain derives from a study of cytomegalovirus exposure and HLA in healthy donors (TCRdb year 2017). Broadly, across the study: An earlier analysis of under 600 of the donors reported approximately 270 Gb of sequence data and 117 million unique TCR beta sequences from about 200 million T cells. An early release covering over 500 HLA-typed donors comprised about 300 gigabases of sequencing data and 85 million to 100 million unique TCR sequences. Of the approximately 370 genotyped donors, roughly 76% were placed in the genetic ancestry cluster associated with self-reported Caucasian donors. The aim of the study was to test whether cataloging public T cell receptors could identify signatures of past pathogen exposure. The study used immunosequencing to profile the T cell repertoires of under 700 subjects and linked those repertoires to cytomegalovirus serostatus. In addition to the first cohort of 666 subjects, a separate validation cohort of approximately 120 different subjects was used. High-throughput TCR immunosequencing, statistical association of individual TCRs with disease status, and machine learning were combined to predict cytomegalovirus infection status. To study patterns of TCR occurrence, a later analysis re-analyzed previously published TCR beta repertoires from 650 to 750 donors and added high-resolution HLA genotyping. The later analysis used no new phenotypic data to find candidate immune exposures, relying instead on TCR beta sequences and their occurrence across donors. To decide whether each TCR beta V gene segment behaved as functional or pseudogenic, an earlier analysis of some 570 of the donors relied on high-throughput TCR beta sequencing. Donor age, sex, ethnicity and CMV serostatus were compiled together with the repertoire data. A later genetic analysis used genome-wide SNP genotypes for about 60% of the roughly 700 donors, treating that subset as a discovery cohort. Every repertoire in the discovery cohort had been generated on one and the same sequencing platform. HLA typing included class I and class II loci at four-digit resolution. Typing coverage differed by locus: A, B, C, DRB1 and DQB1 were typed in roughly 620-640 donors, DQA1 in roughly 510, DPA1 in some 610, and DPB1 in 400 to 480. Four to six DR-DQ haplotypes were handled as single units for association and clustering, since linkage in the cohort was strong. Across 398 genotyped donors of the cohort, an average of about 220,000 unique TCR beta nucleotide sequences per donor were sequenced, and approximately 17% of those sequences were non-productive.

This clone was found once. The antigen it binds to is not known. No much larger clone is present one base from it, and per-base qualities are unavailable. The cohort was made up of 666 healthy bone marrow donors. Cohort members were all nominally healthy when sampled, although unrecorded immune exposures were likely present. The donor was CMV seronegative and was included in the group of about 350 seronegative cohort members. Every donor gave a peripheral blood sample, and the peripheral blood mononuclear cells from that sample were used for TCR beta sequencing. The Qiagen DNeasy Blood Extraction Kit was used to extract genomic DNA from the blood cell samples. Results the study describes overall, beyond this receptor: Sequencing depth was assumed to be roughly uniform across donors in the presence/absence analyses, though that assumption may not hold. In this cohort, only TCR beta chains were sequenced, and detectable features were limited by the absence of alpha or paired-chain data. According to a later analysis, TCR association rates differed among HLA loci, with DRB1 alleles showing the most associated TCRs and HLA-C alleles showing the fewest. Because counts were too low, about 18 rarely observed V segments, including chromosome 9 orphons, were excluded from the earlier analysis of roughly 580 of the donors. In a later analysis, HLA-associated TCR beta chains showed more clonal expansion and lower generation probabilities than non-associated chains that were equally common. Linkage disequilibrium might explain the correlated functional status among segregating V segments, but an unknown experimental factor could not be ruled out. HLA typing was unavailable for some donors at each locus, so association tests used only the typed subset. CMV serostatus was the only immune exposure information available for the cohort. In a later analysis, several top co-occurrence clusters were reported to appear linked to parvovirus B19, influenza, CMV and Epstein-Barr virus. Broadly in line with IMGT annotations, most TCR beta V segments showed up in productive rearrangements about 87% or about 30% of the time in an earlier analysis of approximately 600 of the donors. A later analysis found that most CMV-associated TCR beta chains appeared HLA-restricted, with HLA associations seemingly driven largely by CMV exposure. The classifier was reported to diagnose cytomegalovirus status with high specificity and sensitivity in both the original cohort and the validation cohort. A further reported finding was that TCR beta sequences accurately predicted the HLA-A and HLA-B alleles for most subjects in the first cohort. Because the 87-base-pair reads could not distinguish some IMGT-functional V segments, including TRBV6-2 and TRBV6-3, those segments were excluded. A later analysis associated 16,951 TCR beta sequences with specific HLA alleles at a false discovery rate of 0.05. According to a later genetic analysis, donors in an Asian-associated ancestry cluster had fewer N-insertions in productive TCRs than the approximately 690-donor mean. A group of highly shared sequence variants was considered likely to be a technical artifact of the sequencing pipeline. The authors suggested that the approach could potentially be extended to other disease states and immunological phenotypes. Most TCR sequences were observed very rarely across donors, whereas some public TCRs were present in many individuals. The study gave a list of 150 to 200 TCR beta chains associated with cytomegalovirus. When HLA alleles, especially DR and DQ, strongly co-occurred, attributing TCR associations to individual alleles was difficult. In a later genetic analysis, a missense DCLRE1C variant was associated with V-gene and J-gene trimming of TCR beta chains, and the association was replicated in an independent cohort. In vitro tests confirmed that a few of the cytomegalovirus-associated TCR beta chains recognize cytomegalovirus antigens.

CDR1 is given as GTSNPN and CDR2 as SVGIG, both from the germline V gene (reference sequence). V has 5 bases trimmed and J has 7 bases trimmed; junction bases matching no gene number 5. From its cysteine to its phenylalanine, the CDR3 spans 12 amino acids. The entry retains the CDR3 DNA only, 36 bases that are in frame from base 1. The receptor library was made with the immunoSEQ multiplex PCR assay. For the multiplex PCR, a mixture combining 60 forward primers for TCR Vbeta segments and 13 reverse primers for TCR Jbeta segments was used. The CDR3 region of rearranged TCR beta genes was amplified from genomic DNA with a multiplex PCR assay. On the Illumina HiSeq System, the amplified TCR beta libraries were sequenced as 87-base-pair reads. The study's own analysis went as follows. A later analysis tallied tens of millions of unique TCR beta chains across the 660 or so repertoires, and approximately 12 million of those chains were shared by two or more donors. To remove PCR and sequencing errors, raw reads were error-corrected and collapsed into unique sequences using a nearest-neighbor algorithm that merged closely related sequences. CDR3 sequences were aligned to IMGT reference sequences to assign V, D and J gene segments. Each retained sequence needed at least a six-nucleotide match to both a V gene segment and a J gene segment. Rearrangements were called productive when the CDR3 lacked stop codons and stayed in frame with V and J; all others were non-productive. CDR3 was defined according to IMGT convention as the region running from the second conserved V-encoded cysteine to the conserved J-encoded phenylalanine. The earlier analysis of 587 of the donors excluded sequences that lacked an unambiguous match to a single V gene segment. In an earlier analysis of several hundred of the donors, V segments were called functional above 56.7% productive rearrangements and were called segregating when the between-donor standard deviation exceeded 5%. A statistical classification framework was built to diagnose cytomegalovirus status from the catalog of TCR beta chain sequences. In a later analysis, V and J genes were assigned by comparing TCR nucleotide sequences against IMGT/GENE-DB human TR gene sequences. In a later analysis, CDR3 sequences and most-parsimonious VDJ recombination scenarios were assigned using the TCRdist pipeline. In a later analysis, each TCR beta chain was defined by its CDR3 amino acid sequence together with its V-gene family, and reads without a unique V-gene family were excluded. In a later analysis, some 600 highly shared, low-generation-probability nucleotide sequences were removed to address suspected cross-contamination and a sequencing artifact. In a later analysis, a clonal expansion index for each public chain was calculated from normalized within-repertoire ranks of inferred template counts. Generation probabilities in a later analysis came from a VDJ recombination model fitted to out-of-frame rearrangements, and those results were checked against IGoR. In a later analysis, TCR-TCR, TCR-HLA and TCR-CMV co-occurrence was scored with hypergeometric tests, and a repertoire-size bias correction was applied to TCR pairs. To estimate false discovery rates, a later analysis permuted the HLA or CMV assignments 20 times. In a later analysis, co-occurring TCRs were grouped using DBSCAN, and TCRdist sequence similarity was added for clustering within HLA-allele-positive subsets. Repertoires with fewer than 30,000 or more than 120,000 public chains, plus five repertoires with anomalous nucleotide sharing, were excluded from co-occurrence clustering. TCRdb took this table from immuneACCESS and kept in-frame rearrangements with V and J called. Such tables lack part of the clones; where checked against another copy, unresolved V genes explain under half of the gap, and the rest is unexplained. V, J and clone size derive from that table, while D and trimming were established from the DNA sequence. The sample contains 150,000 to 200,000 clones, 77% of them found a single time. The ten largest account for about 1.5% of the sample.

Sequenced sample: PBMCs. This sequence uses TRBV30 and TRBJ2-7, with TRBD1 identical over 10 junction bases. This receptor was obtained from a man aged 18 to 29 in good health and CMV-seronegative. CDR3 loop: CAWGTGDREQYF. The nucleotide sequence is given as TGTGCCTGGGGGACAGGGGATCGGGAGCAGTACTTC.